This T cell receptor beta chain was recovered during a study of blood T cell repertoires in COVID-19. Sequenced by immunoSEQ multiplex PCR; TCRdb stores in-frame clones only, minus some. The sample contains some 140,000 clones, roughly 80% of which appear only once. The CDR3 covers 14 residues. Germline CDR1 and CDR2: LNHDA and SQIVND (reference sequence). V gave up 7 bases and J gave up 0 bases, with 7 bases separating them. Input material: peripheral blood. The TCR sequence derives from a woman in her sixties or seventies with acute or convalescent COVID-19. This rearrangement joins TRBV19 to TRBJ2-6; D call uncertain. In DNA form, the CDR3 reads TGTGCCAGTACCGAGAGCTCTGGGGCCAACGTCCTGACTTTC. It codes for CASTESSGANVLTF.